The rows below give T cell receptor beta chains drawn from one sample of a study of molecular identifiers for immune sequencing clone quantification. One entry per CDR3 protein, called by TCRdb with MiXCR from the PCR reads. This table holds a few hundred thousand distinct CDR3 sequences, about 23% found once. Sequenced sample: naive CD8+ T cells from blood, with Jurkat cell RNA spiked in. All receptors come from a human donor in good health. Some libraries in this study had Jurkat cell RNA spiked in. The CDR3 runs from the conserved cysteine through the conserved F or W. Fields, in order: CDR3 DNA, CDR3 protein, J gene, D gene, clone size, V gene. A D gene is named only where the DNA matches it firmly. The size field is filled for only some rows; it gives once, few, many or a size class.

DNA: TGTGCCAGCAGATCCGGGACAGGGATCAATCAGCCCCAGCATTTT
CDR3: CASRSGTGINQPQHF
J: TRBJ1-5
D: TRBD1
size: -
V: TRBV2

DNA: TGTGCCAGCAGCGCGGGACAGGGAATCAATCAGCCCCAGCATTTT
CDR3: CASSAGQGINQPQHF
J: TRBJ1-5
D: TRBD1
size: many
V: TRBV5-6

DNA: TGCGCCAGCAGCCAAGAGGAAGGCCGGGCCTACGAGCAGTACTTC
CDR3: CASSQEEGRAYEQYF
J: TRBJ2-7
D: -
size: few
V: TRBV4-1

DNA: TGCAGTGCTACCCAAAGCGGGAGGACCCCCTACGGGCAGTACTTC
CDR3: CSATQSGRTPYGQYF
J: TRBJ2-7
D: TRBD2
size: -
V: TRBV20-1

DNA: TGTGCCAGCAGTCCGACAGACCAGAGCTCCTACGAGCAGTACTTC
CDR3: CASSPTDQSSYEQYF
J: TRBJ2-7
D: -
size: many
V: TRBV28

DNA: TGTGCCGGCAGCCGCGGGGTCGAGCAGTACTTC
CDR3: CAGSRGVEQYF
J: TRBJ2-7
D: -
size: -
V: TRBV5-3

DNA: TGTGCCAGCAGTTTCTGGAACTACTTTACCGGTGCCGGTGGCGAGCAGTACTTC
CDR3: CASSFWNYFTGAGGEQYF
J: TRBJ2-7
D: -
size: few
V: TRBV12-3/TRBV12-4

DNA: TGTGCCAGCAGCCAAGATTCACTGAGTTATGGCTACACCTTC
CDR3: CASSQDSLSYGYTF
J: TRBJ1-2
D: -
size: -
V: TRBV3-1

DNA: TGTGCCAGCAGCCTAAGGACAGCCTCCTACGAGCAGTACTTC
CDR3: CASSLRTASYEQYF
J: TRBJ2-7
D: -
size: -
V: TRBV27

DNA: TGTGCCAGCAAACAGGAGCCCGCTCGCACAGATACGCAGTATTTT
CDR3: CASKQEPARTDTQYF
J: TRBJ2-3
D: -
size: few
V: TRBV19